The source of this T cell receptor beta chain is a study of T-cell memory formation after mild COVID-19 (TCRdb year 2021). Concerning the study at large: TCR sequence clusters from the two donors were found to be largely donor specific. Two young, previously healthy adult volunteers made up the cohort, one male and one female. T-cell clones expanding and contracting after mild COVID-19 in a couple of donors were tracked by longitudinal TCRalpha and TCRbeta repertoire sequencing. On the study overall, not on this receptor specifically: Clones contracting from day 15 to 85 had balanced CD4/CD8 phenotypes, while a second wave expanding from day 15 to 37 was biased towards CD4+. Some responding clones were detected in pre-infection memory, which suggested that pre-existing cross-reactive memory T cells had joined the SARS-CoV-2 response. The study covered only two mild cases, and larger cohorts including severe cases with pre-infection samples were considered necessary. The second-wave clones that peaked on day 37 were not confirmed to be SARS-CoV-2 specific. Contracting CD4+ clones appeared mostly in the CM and EM memory subsets, whereas CD8+ clones were enriched in EMRA.

Reading the germline V gene gives CDR1 MGHRA and CDR2 YSYEKL. Spanning cysteine to phenylalanine, the CDR3 consists of 16 amino acids. CDR3 DNA only is kept here, 48 bases in frame from base 1. At the junction V is shortened by 4 bases and J by 4 bases; bases outside the gene matches: 12. Ficoll-Paque density gradient centrifugation was used to isolate PBMCs. The sequencer was an Illumina NovaSeq 6000. cDNA libraries for TCRalpha and TCRbeta were prepared by 5'RACE using constant-segment primers, with sample barcodes and unique molecular identifiers added. Trizol reagent was used to extract RNA from every sample. Libraries were amplified in two PCR steps, with a second sample barcode and Illumina TruSeq adapters added in the second step. The libraries were sequenced on an Illumina NovaSeq using 2 x 150 bp paired-end reads. The study's own analysis went as follows. The reads were demultiplexed and collapsed into UMI-guided consensus sequences using migec v1.2.7. With mixcr v2.1.11, UMI consensuses were aligned to TRA and TRB V and J templates and assembled into clonotypes. Clonotypes were classified as expanded or contracted when called significant by both edgeR and NoisET, with noise models trained on biological replicates. For edgeR calls, the thresholds were a false discovery rate-adjusted p below 0.01 and a log2 fold-change of 1. PCA with hierarchical clustering of max-normalized trajectories of the 1000 most abundant clonotypes was used as exploratory dynamics analysis. The CD4 or CD8 phenotype of responding clones was assigned using the separately sequenced CD4+ and CD8+ repertoires. TCRdb took the public reads, trimmed them with fastp at Q25, ran MiXCR for clone calling and kept in-frame beta chains. Each record represents a unique CDR3 protein, reported with the most common genes and DNA among its rows. These V and J calls rely on TCRdb rather than the paper's analysis. Recorded for this sample are 60,000 to 65,000 distinct CDR3 sequences; 9% to 9.5% of them occurred a single time. The ten most abundant clones make up approximately 1.1% of the sample.

This clonotype has only a few counts. No antigen is known for it. No base qualities exist here, and no much larger clone lies one base off it. This receptor chain uses TRBV4-1 and TRBJ2-5; 7 junctional bases match TRBD2. The material sequenced was PBMCs or a T cell subset sorted from them (not recorded which). The TCR was taken from a man aged 18 to 29 who had mild COVID-19 (a few samples of this study predate the infection). The sample titles of this study are shuffled in the database, so cell type and time point are left out; the donor was told from shared clones. The CDR3 reads CASSPRVREGAETQYF. The nucleotide sequence reads TGCGCCAGCAGCCCCCGGGTGAGGGAGGGAGCAGAGACCCAGTACTTC.